These 21 T cell receptor beta chains share one sample of origin, sequenced in a study of T cell responses to AZD1222 COVID-19 vaccine. Data came from immunoSEQ multiplex PCR; TCRdb stores just in-frame clones and leaves some out. The sample yields some 170,000 clones, roughly 91% seen once. Material: peripheral blood, obtained on day 0 of AZD1222 vaccination. The receptors come from an adult in good health.

This clone was detected once. The chain has TRBV7-2 and TRBJ2-1; D is ambiguous. Germline CDR1 and CDR2: SGHTA and FQGNSA. CDR3 length equals 14 residues. The V end was cut by 1 base, the J end by 4 bases, with 8 bases between. CDR3 sequence (DNA): TGTGCCAGCAGCTTAGGCGGTTCTTACAATGAGCAGTTCTTC. Protein: CASSLGGSYNEQFF.

This chain uses TRBV9 with TRBJ1-2, with TRBD1 as a possible D gene (6 bases). Germline lookup yields CDR1 SGDLS and CDR2 YYNGEE. V lost 0 bases and J lost 6, with 9 bases in between. The CDR3 consists of 13 residues. This chain's CDR3 is CASSVATGNGYTF. DNA for the CDR3: TGTGCCAGCAGCGTAGCTACAGGGAATGGCTACACCTTC.

This clone was picked up one time. The rearrangement joins TRBV30 to TRBJ2-7, with D unresolved. Trimming cost V 0 bases and J 6 bases, with 12 bases left between them. CDR3 length equals 13 residues. CDR1 is GTSNPN, CDR2 SVGIG, per germline (reference sequence). The DNA for the CDR3 is TGTGCCTGGAGTGTACTGGGCAAAGGCGAGCAGTACGTC. Its protein product is CAWSVLGKGEQYV.

The chain recombines TRBV10-3 with TRBJ1-3, with 7 positions matching TRBD1. This CDR3 contains 15 residues. V shed 7 bases, J shed 0 bases, and the junction held 6 bases outside the gene matches. Looked up from germline, CDR1 is ENHRY and CDR2 is SYGVKD. CDR3: CAINDRASSGNTIYF. The CDR3 DNA reads as TGTGCCATCAATGACAGGGCGAGCTCTGGAAACACCATATATTTT.

V usage is TRBV10-1 and J usage is TRBJ2-1; 8 nucleotides line up with TRBD2. CDR3 length equals 14 residues. Germline CDR1 reads WNHNN; CDR2 reads SYGVQD (reference sequence). Losses at the gene ends were 3 bases for V and 6 bases for J; bases not matched to a gene: 4. CDR3 region: CASSDFAGGNEQFF. Written as DNA, the CDR3 is TGCGCCAGCAGTGATTTCGCGGGGGGCAATGAGCAGTTCTTC.

A few counts support this clone. The CDR3 DNA reads as TGTGCCAGCAGCTTAGACAGGGGGCGTGAAAAACTGTTTTTT. Encoded protein: CASSLDRGREKLFF. The chain links TRBV7-6 to TRBJ1-4; 9 bases line up with TRBD1. Germline CDR1 SGHVS, CDR2 FNYEAQ. This CDR3 spans 14 amino acids. V was pared by 1 base and J by 7 bases, with 1 base of the junction left unmatched.

The gene calls are TRBV5-1 and TRBJ1-4, with TRBD1 identical over 11 bases. The germline CDR1 and CDR2 sequences are SGHRS and YFSETQ. This CDR3 is 17 amino acids long. Trimming took 0 bases from V and 0 from J; bases not matched to a gene: 1. The chain's CDR3 is CASSLVGQGATNEKLFF. Here the CDR3 DNA reads TGCGCCAGCAGCTTGGTGGGACAGGGGGCAACTAATGAAAAACTGTTTTTT.

V gene TRBV6-1 combines with J gene TRBJ1-6; D is ambiguous. Trimming shortened V by 2 bases and J by 1 base, and 3 bases separated the two germline ends. Germline V gene sequence: CDR1 MNHNS, CDR2 SASEGT. This CDR3 comprises 14 residues. The CDR3 loop is CASSELSYNSPLHF. The CDR3 bases are TGTGCCAGCAGTGAACTTTCCTATAATTCACCCCTCCACTTT.

The genes are TRBV4-2 and TRBJ1-4, with 7 bases aligning to TRBD1. V lost 3 bases, J lost 5 bases, and 6 bases stayed unmatched. This CDR3 contains 15 residues. CDR1 LGHNA and CDR2 YNFKEQ come from the germline V gene. In nucleotides, the CDR3 is TGTGCCAGCAGCCAGCAGGCAGGGGGGAATGAAAAACTGTTTTTT. Amino acids: CASSQQAGGNEKLFF.

Remarks on this clone: The germline gene is not matched at one end of the junction; a read error may be the cause. J is TRBJ2-2 and V is TRBV9; no clear D gene. The germline gives CDR1 SGDLS, CDR2 YYNGEE. The CDR3 length is 13 residues. For the CDR3, the DNA is TGTGCCAGCAACGTAGACCTGACCGGGGAGCTGTTTTTT. Amino acids: CASNVDLTGELFF.

The CDR3: CASSLAGLNEAFF. The DNA for the CDR3 is TGCGCCAGCAGCTTGGCCGGACTTAACGAAGCTTTCTTT. The chain joins TRBV5-1 to TRBJ1-1, with unresolved D. Per the germline V gene, CDR1 is SGHRS and CDR2 is YFSETQ. The ends were cut back, 0 bases at V and 8 bases at J, with 11 bases in the middle. CDR3 length: 13 residues.

This sequence joins TRBV6-6 and TRBJ1-5, with a weak D call TRBD1 (5 bases). Trimming removed 2 bases at V and 4 bases at J, with 9 bases between. This CDR3 region has 14 residues. CDR1 is MNHNY and CDR2 is SVGAGI in the germline V gene (reference sequence). The chain's CDR3 is CASSYRGVNQPQHF. CDR3 sequence (DNA): TGTGCCAGCAGTTACAGGGGAGTGAATCAGCCCCAGCATTTT.

CDR3 nucleotide sequence: TGTGCCAGTAGCAGGGTGGGTAAAGGTGAAAAACTGTTTTTT. Encoded protein: CASSRVGKGEKLFF. V usage is TRBV14 and J usage is TRBJ1-4, with D maybe TRBD1 (5 bases). In germline, CDR1 is SGHDN, CDR2 FVKESK. This CDR3 region has 14 residues. The V end lost 9 bases, the J end lost 7 bases, and 18 bases lay between the germline ends.

The chain is built from TRBV4-1 and TRBJ1-5; no reliable D call. The CDR3 is 13 amino acids. The germline CDR1 and CDR2 sequences are MGHRA and YSYEKL. V lost 0 bases to trimming and J lost 7 bases, with 7 bases between them. CDR3 sequence (DNA): TGCGCCAGCAGCCAAGATGGCGCGCAGCCCCAGCATTTT. Translation: CASSQDGAQPQHF.

The chain employs TRBV10-1 and TRBJ1-1, with D perhaps TRBD1 (5 bases). The V gene's germline CDR1 is WNHNN and CDR2 SYGVQD (reference sequence). The CDR3 runs to 13 residues. The V gene lost 6 bases and the J gene lost 1 base, with 9 bases spanning the gap. The CDR3 loop reads CASRGDRNTEAFF. The CDR3 DNA follows: TGCGCCAGCAGGGGAGACAGGAACACTGAAGCTTTCTTT.

This rearrangement joins TRBV6-5 to TRBJ2-3, with D unresolved. This CDR3 comprises 11 residues. Trimming shortened V by 6 bases and J by 6 bases, and 7 bases separated the two germline ends. Germline CDR1 reads MNHEY; CDR2 reads SVGAGI. The CDR3 DNA reads TGTGCCAGCAGGGGTACCGATACGCAGTATTTT. This translates into CASRGTDTQYF.

The chain uses TRBV7-8 and TRBJ2-3; D is perhaps TRBD1 or TRBD2 (5 bases each). The CDR3 is 12 residues long. Per germline, CDR1 SGHVS and CDR2 FQNEAQ. Trimming removed 7 bases from V and 5 bases from J, with 10 bases in between. CDR3 DNA sequence: TGTGCCAGCAACCGGGGCAGAGATACGCAGTATTTT. Its translation is CASNRGRDTQYF. Based on the CDR3 plus reference TRBV7-8 and TRBJ2-3, the full variable domain is GAGVSQSPRYKVAKRGQDVALRCDPISGHVSLFWYQQALGQGPEFLTYFQNEAQLDKSGLPSDRFFAERPEGSVSTLKIQRTQQEDSAVYLCASNRGRDTQYFGPGTRLTVL.

The rearrangement links TRBV4-1 to TRBJ2-5; unclear D gene. V lost 0 bases to trimming and J lost 5 bases, with 16 bases between them. The CDR3 runs to 16 residues. CDR1 MGHRA and CDR2 YSYEKL come from the germline V gene. CDR3: CASSQEHSPVPETQYF. Here the CDR3 DNA reads TGCGCCAGCAGCCAAGAACACTCCCCCGTCCCGGAGACCCAGTACTTC.

The gene calls are TRBV5-1 and TRBJ2-2; D not resolved. Trimming cost V 7 bases and J 2 bases, with 15 bases left between them. In germline, CDR1 is SGHRS, CDR2 YFSETQ. The CDR3 covers 15 residues. CDR3 nucleotides: TGCGCCAGCCAAGGGTCGGGCGCTAACACCGGGGAGCTGTTTTTT. Its protein product is CASQGSGANTGELFF.

A few counts support this clone. The gene calls are TRBV28 and TRBJ1-5; D is unclear. The length of the CDR3 is 14 residues. Germline V gene data show CDR1 as MDHEN and CDR2 as SYDVKM. Trimming removed 4 bases at V and 4 bases at J, with 11 bases between. CDR3 coding DNA: TGTGCCAGCAGTTCCCCCGGGCCGAATCAGCCCCAGCATTTT. Its protein is CASSSPGPNQPQHF.

This clone came up a few times. The chain is built from TRBV30 and TRBJ1-6; a weak D match, TRBD1 (6 bases). This CDR3 region has 14 residues. The V end lost 2 bases, the J end lost 4 bases, and 9 bases lay between the germline ends. The V gene's germline CDR1 is GTSNPN and CDR2 SVGIG (reference sequence). CDR3 protein: CAWSKQGYNSPLHF. The CDR3 region has the DNA TGTGCCTGGAGTAAACAGGGTTATAATTCACCCCTCCACTTT.